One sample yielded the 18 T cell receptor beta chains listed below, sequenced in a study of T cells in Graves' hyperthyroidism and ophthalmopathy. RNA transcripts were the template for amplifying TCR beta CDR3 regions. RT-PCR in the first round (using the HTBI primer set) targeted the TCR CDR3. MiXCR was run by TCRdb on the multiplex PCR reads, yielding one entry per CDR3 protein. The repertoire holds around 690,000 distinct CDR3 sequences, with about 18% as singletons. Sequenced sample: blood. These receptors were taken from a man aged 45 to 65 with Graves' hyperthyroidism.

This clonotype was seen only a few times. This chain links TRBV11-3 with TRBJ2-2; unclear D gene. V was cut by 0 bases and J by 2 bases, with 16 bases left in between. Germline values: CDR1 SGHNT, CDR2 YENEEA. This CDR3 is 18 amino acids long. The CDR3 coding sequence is TGTGCCAGCAGCTTAGATCGCAGAAATAAGTTTAACACCGGGGAGCTGTTTTTT. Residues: CASSLDRRNKFNTGELFF.

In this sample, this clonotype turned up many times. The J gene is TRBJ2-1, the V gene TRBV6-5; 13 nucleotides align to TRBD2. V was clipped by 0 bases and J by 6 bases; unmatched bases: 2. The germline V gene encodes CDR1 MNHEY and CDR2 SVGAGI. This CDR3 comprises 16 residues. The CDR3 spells CASSYSRLAGGNEQFF. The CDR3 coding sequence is TGTGCCAGCAGTTACTCGAGACTAGCGGGAGGCAATGAGCAGTTCTTC.

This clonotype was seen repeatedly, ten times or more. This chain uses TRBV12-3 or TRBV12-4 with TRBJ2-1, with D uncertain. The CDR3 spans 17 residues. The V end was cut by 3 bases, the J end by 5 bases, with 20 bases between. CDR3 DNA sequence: TGTGCCAGCAGTTTGTCGCAGGTGCGGAGTTCGAACAATGAGCAGTTCTTC. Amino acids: CASSLSQVRSSNNEQFF.

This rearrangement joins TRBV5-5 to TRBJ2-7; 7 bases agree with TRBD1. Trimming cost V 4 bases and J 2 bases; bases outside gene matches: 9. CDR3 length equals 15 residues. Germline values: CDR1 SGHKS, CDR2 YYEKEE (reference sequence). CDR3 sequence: CASSERTGGTYEQYF. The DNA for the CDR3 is TGTGCCAGCAGCGAGAGGACAGGCGGAACCTACGAGCAGTACTTC.

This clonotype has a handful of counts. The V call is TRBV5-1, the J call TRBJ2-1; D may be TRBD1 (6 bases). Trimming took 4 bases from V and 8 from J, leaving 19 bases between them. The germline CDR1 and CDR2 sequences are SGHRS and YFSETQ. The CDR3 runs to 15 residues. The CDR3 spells CASSPGTSALHEQFF. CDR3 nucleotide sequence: TGCGCCAGCAGCCCCGGGACATCGGCCCTGCATGAGCAGTTCTTC.

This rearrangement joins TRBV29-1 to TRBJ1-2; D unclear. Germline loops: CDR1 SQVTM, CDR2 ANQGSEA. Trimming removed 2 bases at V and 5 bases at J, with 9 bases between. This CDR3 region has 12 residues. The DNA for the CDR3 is TGCAGCGTTGAACAGGAGTATTATGGCTACACCTTC. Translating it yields CSVEQEYYGYTF. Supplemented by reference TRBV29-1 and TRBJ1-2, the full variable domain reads SAVISQKPSRDICQRGTSLTIQCQVDSQVTMMFWYRQQPGQSLTLIATANQGSEATYESGFVIDKFPISRPNLTFSTLTVSNMSPEDSSIYLCSVEQEYYGYTFGSGTRLTVV.

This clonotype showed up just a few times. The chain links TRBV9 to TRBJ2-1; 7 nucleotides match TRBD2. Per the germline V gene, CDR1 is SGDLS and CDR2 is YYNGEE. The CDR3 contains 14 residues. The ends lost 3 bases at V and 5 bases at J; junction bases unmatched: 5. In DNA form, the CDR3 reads TGTGCCAGCAGCGCGGGGACTATCGACAATGAGCAGTTCTTC. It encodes CASSAGTIDNEQFF. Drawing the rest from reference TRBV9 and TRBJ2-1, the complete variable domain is DSGVTQTPKHLITATGQRVTLRCSPRSGDLSVYWYQQSLDQGLQFLIQYYNGEERAKGNILERFSAQQFPDLHSELNLSSLELGDSALYFCASSAGTIDNEQFFGPGTRLTVL.

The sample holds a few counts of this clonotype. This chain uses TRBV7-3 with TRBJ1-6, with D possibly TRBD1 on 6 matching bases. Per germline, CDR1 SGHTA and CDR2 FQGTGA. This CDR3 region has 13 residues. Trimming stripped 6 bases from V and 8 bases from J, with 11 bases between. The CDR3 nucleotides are TGTGCCAGCAGACAAAACAGGGATTCACCCCTCCACTTT. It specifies CASRQNRDSPLHF. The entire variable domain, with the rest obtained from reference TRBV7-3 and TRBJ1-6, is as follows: GAGVSQTPSNKVTEKGKYVELRCDPISGHTALYWYRQSLGQGPEFLIYFQGTGAADDSGLPNDRFFAVRPEGSVSTLKIQRTERGDSAVYLCASRQNRDSPLHFGNGTRLTVT.

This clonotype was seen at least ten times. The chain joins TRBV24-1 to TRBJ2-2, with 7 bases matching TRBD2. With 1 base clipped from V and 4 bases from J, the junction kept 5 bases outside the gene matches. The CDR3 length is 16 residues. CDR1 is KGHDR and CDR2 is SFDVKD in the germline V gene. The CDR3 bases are TGTGCCACCAGTGATTTTGCGGGAGCGGTCACCGGGGAGCTGTTTTTT. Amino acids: CATSDFAGAVTGELFF.

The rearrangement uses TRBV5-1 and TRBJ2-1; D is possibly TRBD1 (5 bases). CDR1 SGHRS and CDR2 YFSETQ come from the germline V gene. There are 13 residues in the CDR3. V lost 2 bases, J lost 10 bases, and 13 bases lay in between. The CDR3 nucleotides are TGCGCCAGCAGCTTACCACATGGGGCCGAGCAGTTCTTC. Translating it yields CASSLPHGAEQFF. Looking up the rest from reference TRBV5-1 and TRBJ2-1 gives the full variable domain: KAGVTQTPRYLIKTRGQQVTLSCSPISGHRSVSWYQQTPGQGLQFLFEYFSETQRNKGNFPGRFSGRQFSNSRSEMNVSTLELGDSALYLCASSLPHGAEQFFGPGTRLTVL.

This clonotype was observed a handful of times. CDR3 in amino acids: CSARDGTSIGGELFF. The CDR3, as DNA: TGCAGTGCTAGAGATGGGACTTCAATTGGAGGGGAGCTGTTTTTT. The chain uses TRBV20-1 and TRBJ2-2, with D possibly TRBD2 on 6 matching bases. Per germline, CDR1 DFQATT and CDR2 SNEGSKA (reference sequence). Trimming removed 0 bases from V and 8 bases from J, with 16 bases in between. The CDR3 has 15 residues.

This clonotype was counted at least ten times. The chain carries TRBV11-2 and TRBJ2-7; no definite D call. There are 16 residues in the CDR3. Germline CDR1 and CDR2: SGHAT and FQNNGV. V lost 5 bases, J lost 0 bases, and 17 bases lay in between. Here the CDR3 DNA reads TGTGCCAGCAGCCATTACCTTGGTGACGGCTCCTACGAGCAGTACTTC. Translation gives CASSHYLGDGSYEQYF.

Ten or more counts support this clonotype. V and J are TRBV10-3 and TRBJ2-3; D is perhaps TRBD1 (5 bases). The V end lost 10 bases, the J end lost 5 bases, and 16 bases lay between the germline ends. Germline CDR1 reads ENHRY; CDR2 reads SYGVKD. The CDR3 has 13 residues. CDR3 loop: CATSKGAEDTQYF. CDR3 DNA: TGTGCCACCTCTAAAGGGGCCGAAGATACGCAGTATTTT.

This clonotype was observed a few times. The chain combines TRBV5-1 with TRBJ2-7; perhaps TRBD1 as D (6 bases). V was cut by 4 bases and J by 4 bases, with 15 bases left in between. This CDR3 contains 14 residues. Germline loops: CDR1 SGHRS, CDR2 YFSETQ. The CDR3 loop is CASSTWTVGYEQYF. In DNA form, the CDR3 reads TGCGCCAGCAGCACTTGGACAGTAGGATACGAGCAGTACTTC.

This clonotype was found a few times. Here the CDR3 DNA reads TGCGCCAGCAGCCTCGGACATACGCAGTATTTT. This translates into CASSLGHTQYF. The gene calls are TRBV4-3 and TRBJ2-3; no firm D call. From germline, CDR1 is LGHNA and CDR2 YSLEER. Trimming removed 4 bases at V and 7 bases at J, with 6 bases between. This CDR3 spans 11 amino acids.

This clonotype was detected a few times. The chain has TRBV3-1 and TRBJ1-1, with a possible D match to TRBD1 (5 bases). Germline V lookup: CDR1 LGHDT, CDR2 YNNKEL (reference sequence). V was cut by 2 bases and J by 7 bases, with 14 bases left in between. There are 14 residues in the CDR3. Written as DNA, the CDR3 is TGTGCCAGCAGCCAAACCGGGACGGGGAATGAAGCTTTCTTT. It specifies CASSQTGTGNEAFF. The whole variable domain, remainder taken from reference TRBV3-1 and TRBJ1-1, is DTAVSQTPKYLVTQMGNDKSIKCEQNLGHDTMYWYKQDSKKFLKIMFSYNNKELIINETVPNRFSPKSPDKAHLNLHINSLELGDSAVYFCASSQTGTGNEAFFGQGTRLTVV.

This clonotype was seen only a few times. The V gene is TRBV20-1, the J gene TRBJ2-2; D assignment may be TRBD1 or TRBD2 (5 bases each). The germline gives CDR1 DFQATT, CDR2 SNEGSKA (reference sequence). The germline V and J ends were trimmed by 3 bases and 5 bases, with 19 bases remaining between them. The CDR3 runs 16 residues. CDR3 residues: CSARVPGTYNTGELFF. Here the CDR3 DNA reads TGCAGTGCTAGGGTCCCCGGGACCTACAATACCGGGGAGCTGTTTTTT.

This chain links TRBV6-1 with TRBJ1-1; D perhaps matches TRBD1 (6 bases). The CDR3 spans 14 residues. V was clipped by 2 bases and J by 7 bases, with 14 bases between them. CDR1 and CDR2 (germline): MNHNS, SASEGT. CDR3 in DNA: TGTGCCAGCAGTGAAAGGGGGGCCTTCGGTGAAGCTTTCTTT. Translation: CASSERGAFGEAFF.